Listed below are T cell receptor beta chains from one sample, sequenced in a study of blood T cells in healthy people across ages. MiXCR, applied by TCRdb to the 5' RACE reads, yields one record per CDR3 protein. The data contain roughly 1.6 million distinct CDR3 sequences, around 36% of them singletons. The sample consisted of blood. Receptor source: a woman in her twenties or thirties in good health. Each CDR3 is given with its conserved first and last residue. The order of the fields is clone size, V gene, J gene, D gene, CDR3 DNA, CDR3 protein. A D gene is named only where the DNA matches it firmly. Expanded clones get a size class; other rows say once, few or many, or leave the size out.

.,TRBV12-3/TRBV12-4,TRBJ2-5,.,TGTGCCAGCAGTTTAGCGTTTCGGGAGACCCAGTACTTC,CASSLAFRETQYF
few,TRBV7-6,TRBJ1-1,.,TGTGCCAGCAGCTTAGTTCAATCCGAGGCTTTCTTT,CASSLVQSEAFF
few,TRBV13,TRBJ2-7,.,TGTGCCAGCAGCTTAGTGCGGGGCAAGAGTTCCTACGAGCAGTACTTC,CASSLVRGKSSYEQYF
.,TRBV9,TRBJ2-1,.,TGTGCCAGCAGCCCCTATGACTCCCTGAGCTCCTACAATGAGCAGTTCTTC,CASSPYDSLSSYNEQFF
.,TRBV6-1,TRBJ2-2,.,TGTGCCACCCGAACAAAGGGGATAAGGGGCACCGGGGAGCTGTTTTTT,CATRTKGIRGTGELFF
few,TRBV29-1,TRBJ2-2,.,TGCAGCGTCCGCGGCGGGACCTCCACCGGGGAGCTGTTTTTT,CSVRGGTSTGELFF
.,TRBV5-1,TRBJ1-4,TRBD1,TGCGCCAGCAGCCTTACCCGGGACAGGGGCCGGGCAACTAATGAAAAACTGTTTTTT,CASSLTRDRGRATNEKLFF
.,TRBV5-1,TRBJ1-4,.,TGCGCCAGCAGCTTCCTGACTGGGGCAGATGAAAAACTGTTTTTT,CASSFLTGADEKLFF
few,TRBV29-1,TRBJ2-7,TRBD2,TGCAGCGCTGTGGTTGGAGCGGGGGGGACCTACGAGCAGTACTTC,CSAVVGAGGTYEQYF
.,TRBV4-2,TRBJ2-3,TRBD2,TGTGCCAGCAGCCAAGAAGCGGGAACGAACACAGATACGCAGTATTTT,CASSQEAGTNTDTQYF
.,TRBV11-2,TRBJ2-3,TRBD2,TGTGCCAGCAGCTTAAGACTAGCGTATACGCAGTATTTT,CASSLRLAYTQYF
.,TRBV2,TRBJ1-5,.,TGTGCCAGCAGAGAGCAGGGTATTCAACCTCAGCCCCAGCATTTT,CASREQGIQPQPQHF
few,TRBV18,TRBJ1-2,.,TGTGCCAGCTCACCACAAAGATGGTATGGCTACACCTTC,CASSPQRWYGYTF
few,TRBV28,TRBJ2-5,.,TGTGCCAGCACCTTAGGGGGAGGGGTTGAGCAGTACTTC,CASTLGGGVEQYF
.,TRBV12-3/TRBV12-4,TRBJ2-5,.,TGTGCCAGCAGTTTCGATCGGAGACAAGAGACCCAGTACTTC,CASSFDRRQETQYF
.,TRBV27,TRBJ1-5,.,TGTGCCAGCAGTTTGGGGGTAACTCAGCCCCAGCATTTT,CASSLGVTQPQHF
many,TRBV4-1,TRBJ2-1,.,TGCGCCAGCAGCCGGAGTGAAGGGGGGGACACCTACAATGAGCAGTTCTTC,CASSRSEGGDTYNEQFF
few,TRBV20-1,TRBJ2-3,.,TGCAGTGCTAGAGATCCCCCTCGGGGGACAGATACGCAGTATTTT,CSARDPPRGTDTQYF
few,TRBV20-1,TRBJ2-1,TRBD2,TGCAGTGCTAGACCCCGACTAGCGGGGGTCTTTACGAGCTCCTACAATGAGCAGTTCTTC,CSARPRLAGVFTSSYNEQFF
.,TRBV6-2/TRBV6-3,TRBJ1-5,TRBD1,TGTGCCAGCGTCAACAGGGGAGCCGAGCCCCAGCATTTT,CASVNRGAEPQHF
.,TRBV2,TRBJ1-2,.,TGTGCCAGCAGTTCCGACAGGACTGGCTACACCTTC,CASSSDRTGYTF
.,TRBV4-1,TRBJ2-7,.,TGCGCCAGTAGCCAAGATCGGCAGGTCTACAATGAGCAGTACTTC,CASSQDRQVYNEQYF
few,TRBV3-1,TRBJ2-3,.,TGTGCCAGCAGCCAAGAACCACAGGGTTACCGCACAGATACGCAGTATTTT,CASSQEPQGYRTDTQYF
.,TRBV6-1,TRBJ1-2,.,TGTGCCAGCAGTGAAGATCTCGCAGGCCCATATAGCTACACCTTC,CASSEDLAGPYSYTF